The 14 T cell receptor beta chains reported below all come from one sample, sequenced in a study of control samples from healthy donors and cancer patients. Using immunoSEQ multiplex PCR, the repertoire was profiled, and TCRdb retains in-frame clones only, with some absent. Of approximately 40,000 clones listed, just over 70% are singletons. What was sequenced was formalin-fixed, paraffin-embedded tissue. The receptors here all came from a male donor with melanoma.

The V gene is TRBV6-1, the J gene TRBJ2-5; a possible D gene is TRBD1 (6 bases). Germline CDR1 is MNHNS and CDR2 is SASEGT. V lost 2 bases, J lost 6 bases, and 16 bases lay in between. This CDR3 region has 15 residues. CDR3: CASSERFGGAKTQYF. CDR3 coding DNA: TGTGCCAGCAGTGAAAGGTTTGGGGGCGCAAAGACCCAGTACTTC.

CDR3 residues: CASSLRGLAGAVGTDTQYF. The CDR3 nucleotides are TGTGCCAGCAGCTTACGAGGACTAGCGGGAGCGGTTGGCACAGATACGCAGTATTTT. J is TRBJ2-3 and V is TRBV7-2, with 13 positions matching TRBD2. CDR3 length: 19 amino acids. Germline CDR1 SGHTA, CDR2 FQGNSA. Germline trimming cut 2 bases from V and 1 base from J; bases unmatched to any gene: 9.

The chain employs TRBV18 and TRBJ1-4; D is ambiguous. Germline V lookup: CDR1 KGHSH, CDR2 LQKENI. Deletions cut 2 bases from V and 5 bases from J, with 18 bases between. The CDR3 sequence is 17 residues long. The CDR3 protein is CASSPTRVLSLNEKLFF. In DNA, the CDR3 is TGTGCCAGCTCACCAACGCGGGTTCTTTCCCTAAATGAAAAACTGTTTTTT. The full variable domain, in which reference TRBV18 and TRBJ1-4 provide the parts outside the CDR3, is NAGVMQNPRHLVRRRGQEARLRCSPMKGHSHVYWYRQLPEEGLKFMVYLQKENIIDESGMPKERFSAEFPKEGPSILRIQQVVRGDSAAYFCASSPTRVLSLNEKLFFGSGTQLSVL.

The V call is TRBV7-9, the J call TRBJ2-1, with 9 bases lining up with TRBD2. Unmatched junction bases numbered 3, after V lost 1 base and J lost 5 bases. This CDR3 has 15 residues. Germline values: CDR1 SEHNR, CDR2 FQNEAQ (reference sequence). The CDR3 DNA is TGTGCCAGCAGCTTAGGGACTAGCGAGCACAATGAGCAGTTCTTC. Residues: CASSLGTSEHNEQFF.

The DNA of the CDR3 is TGTGCCAGTAGTATCGGGGGGGGCAGCAATCAGCCCCAGCATTTT. This encodes CASSIGGGSNQPQHF. The rearrangement links TRBV19 to TRBJ1-5, with a possible D match to TRBD1 (6 bases). Trimming took 3 bases from V and 1 from J, leaving 10 bases between them. CDR3 length equals 15 residues. CDR1 is LNHDA and CDR2 is SQIVND in the germline V gene (reference sequence).

CDR3 bases: TGTGCCAGCAGGAGGGACAGAGAAGAGACCCAGTACTTC. Amino acids: CASRRDREETQYF. This chain connects TRBV2 to TRBJ2-5; 7 bases align to TRBD1. This CDR3 comprises 13 residues. Trimming cost V 6 bases and J 3 bases; bases outside gene matches: 4. From germline, CDR1 is SNHLY and CDR2 FYNNEI.

This clone has only a few counts. This rearrangement joins TRBV5-1 to TRBJ2-1; 10 nucleotides line up with TRBD2. The CDR3 loop spans 15 amino acids. Germline V lookup: CDR1 SGHRS, CDR2 YFSETQ. V shed 3 bases and J 5 bases; nucleotides not matched to a gene: 5. The CDR3 DNA reads as TGCGCCAGCAGCTCCGGGACTAGCGCAAACAATGAGCAGTTCTTC. Amino acid sequence: CASSSGTSANNEQFF.

The chain links TRBV19 to TRBJ2-1, with 7 bases that match TRBD1. After removal of 4 bases from V and 4 bases from J, the junction contained 4 bases not matched to a gene. Per the germline V gene, CDR1 is LNHDA and CDR2 is SQIVND (reference sequence). The CDR3 loop spans 14 amino acids. This CDR3 is CASSSGQAYNEQFF. The CDR3 DNA reads as TGTGCCAGTAGTAGCGGACAGGCTTACAATGAGCAGTTCTTC.

The chain uses TRBV27 and TRBJ1-4; no clear D. CDR3 length: 13 residues. Per the germline V gene, CDR1 is MNHEY and CDR2 is SMNVEV (reference sequence). V was pared by 4 bases and J by 7 bases, with 10 bases between. CDR3 residues: CASSYRFGEKLFF. The CDR3 DNA is TGTGCCAGCAGTTATCGCTTCGGTGAAAAACTGTTTTTT. Full variable domain (outside the CDR3, taken from reference TRBV27 and TRBJ1-4): EAQVTQNPRYLITVTGKKLTVTCSQNMNHEYMSWYRQDPGLGLRQIYYSMNVEVTDKGDVPEGYKVSRKEKRNFPLILESPSPNQTSLYFCASSYRFGEKLFFGSGTQLSVL.

Here the CDR3 reads CASSLGGGQGADEQFF. The CDR3 bases are TGCGCCAGCAGTCTAGGGGGGGGACAGGGGGCCGATGAGCAGTTCTTC. This sequence joins TRBV10-2 and TRBJ2-1, with 12 bases aligning to TRBD1. The CDR3 totals 16 residues. With V trimmed by 5 bases and J by 8 bases, 10 bases remained unmatched. Germline CDR1 and CDR2: WSHSY and SAAADI.

This sequence joins TRBV10-1 and TRBJ2-1; 8 bases fit TRBD2. The V gene's germline CDR1 is WNHNN and CDR2 SYGVQD (reference sequence). After removal of 10 bases from V and 2 bases from J, the junction contained 4 bases not matched to a gene. The CDR3 loop spans 13 amino acids. CDR3 loop: CATSTSAYNEQFF. The DNA of the CDR3 is TGCGCCACCTCGACTAGCGCCTACAATGAGCAGTTCTTC.

The chain carries TRBV5-5 and TRBJ1-5; D uncertain. Germline CDR1 and CDR2: SGHKS and YYEKEE (reference sequence). V gave up 0 bases and J gave up 5 bases, with 12 bases separating them. The CDR3 is made up of 15 amino acids. The CDR3 loop reads CASSLVGKRDQPQHF. CDR3 DNA sequence: TGTGCCAGCAGCTTGGTAGGGAAGAGGGATCAGCCCCAGCATTTT.

The sample holds a few counts of this clone. CDR3 loop: CASTQTGHQPQHF. The CDR3 DNA reads as TGTGCCAGCACCCAGACAGGGCATCAGCCCCAGCATTTT. The chain is built from TRBV6-5 and TRBJ1-5; the match to TRBD1 covers 7 bases. CDR3 length equals 13 residues. V dropped 7 bases and J dropped 5; count of bases not matched to a gene: 5. Germline V gene lookup returns CDR1 MNHEY and CDR2 SVGAGI.

The chain uses TRBV18 and TRBJ2-5, with a weak D call TRBD1 (7 bases). Trimming shortened V by 4 bases and J by 2 bases, and 11 bases separated the two germline ends. The V gene's germline CDR1 is KGHSH and CDR2 LQKENI. CDR3 length equals 14 residues. CDR3 in DNA: TGTGCCAGCTCACTCAGGGGGGTACAAGAGACCCAGTACTTC. Its translation: CASSLRGVQETQYF.